A selection of T cell receptor beta chains follows, all from one sample in a study of shared clonotypes between healthy human individuals. Data came from immunoSEQ multiplex PCR; TCRdb stores just in-frame clones and leaves some out. This table has about 2.3 million clones, under 95% appearing once. Source material: naive CD4+ T cells from PBMCs. Receptors originate from a man aged 18 to 35 in good health. Some clones in this sample may be carry-over from other donors' samples. Each CDR3 is given with its conserved first and last residue. A D gene is named only where the DNA matches it firmly. Size tells how often a clone was seen (once, few, many) or the class of an expanded clone, and some rows leave it out.

>-|TRBV27|12|TRBJ1-4|TRBD1
CASSPPDRELFF
TGTGCCAGCAGTCCTCCGGACAGGGAACTGTTTTTT
>-|TRBV5-6|16|TRBJ1-4|-
CASSSGGGGKGEKLFF
TGTGCCAGCAGCTCGGGCGGGGGAGGAAAGGGTGAAAAACTGTTTTTT
>-|TRBV30|11|TRBJ2-7|-
CAWSVGEVQYF
TGTGCCTGGAGTGTTGGGGAGGTGCAGTACTTC
>-|TRBV10-1|19|TRBJ2-7|TRBD2
CASSAFPGLAVRVSYEQYF
TGCGCCAGCAGTGCGTTTCCGGGACTAGCGGTTCGAGTCTCCTACGAGCAGTACTTC
>-|TRBV28|15|TRBJ1-2|TRBD1
CASSLRQGANYGYTF
TGTGCCAGCAGTTTACGGCAGGGGGCCAACTATGGCTACACCTTC
>-|TRBV7-9|15|TRBJ2-2|TRBD2
CASSSLGLAGGELFF
TGTGCCAGCAGCTCCTTAGGACTAGCTGGCGGGGAGCTGTTTTTT
>-|TRBV4-1|18|TRBJ2-7|TRBD2
CASSQNGLAGGPRDEQYF
TGCGCCAGCAGCCAAAACGGACTAGCGGGAGGCCCTCGGGACGAGCAGTACTTC
>-|TRBV7-2|14|TRBJ2-7|-
CASSPRTELYEQYF
TGTGCCAGCAGCCCCCGGACAGAGCTTTACGAGCAGTACTTC
>-|TRBV4-3|19|TRBJ2-3|TRBD2
CASSQVGGFSGLGTDTQYF
TGCGCCAGCAGCCAAGTTGGGGGATTTAGCGGGCTTGGCACAGATACGCAGTATTTT
>-|TRBV7-3|12|TRBJ2-1|-
CASSRTGHEQFF
TGTGCCAGCAGCCGGACGGGGCATGAGCAGTTCTTC
>-|TRBV27|13|TRBJ1-4|-
CASSFRGGEKLFF
TGTGCCAGCAGTTTCAGAGGGGGGGAAAAACTGTTTTTT
>once|TRBV5-1|14|TRBJ1-4|-
CASSLDTGSPRLFF
TGCGCCAGCAGCTTGGATACAGGGAGCCCAAGGCTGTTTTTT
>-|TRBV27|13|TRBJ1-5|TRBD1
CASAWDRRQPQHF
TGTGCCAGCGCCTGGGACAGGCGTCAGCCCCAGCATTTT
>-|TRBV10-3|20|TRBJ1-5|TRBD1
CAISETGLDREGLSNQPQHF
TGTGCCATCAGTGAGACCGGGTTGGACAGGGAAGGGTTGAGCAATCAGCCCCAGCATTTT
>-|TRBV6-1|15|TRBJ2-2|TRBD1
CASSGTGTNTGELFF
TGTGCCAGCTCGGGGACAGGGACGAACACCGGGGAGCTGTTTTTT
>-|TRBV10-2|15|TRBJ2-3|-
CASSVTGTSTDTQYF
TGCGCCAGCAGCGTTACCGGGACAAGCACAGATACGCAGTATTTT
>-|TRBV5-1|12|TRBJ1-1|-
CASSRWDTEAFF
TGCGCCAGCAGCCGGTGGGACACTGAAGCTTTCTTT
>-|TRBV11-2|15|TRBJ2-1|-
CASSPTPGDYNEQFF
TGTGCCAGCAGCCCTACCCCGGGTGACTACAATGAGCAGTTCTTC
>-|TRBV5-1|12|TRBJ2-1|-
CASSADYNEQFF
TGCGCCAGCAGCGCGGACTACAATGAGCAGTTCTTC
>-|TRBV25-1|12|TRBJ1-3|-
CATRGGDVTIYF
TGTGCCACCAGGGGAGGGGACGTCACCATATATTTT
>-|TRBV30|12|TRBJ1-1|-
CAWSERDTEAFF
TGTGCCTGGAGTGAAAGGGACACTGAAGCTTTCTTT
>-|TRBV18|16|TRBJ2-1|-
CASSPVGVAGLFEQFF
TGTGCCAGCTCACCCGTGGGTGTGGCTGGGTTATTTGAGCAGTTCTTC
>-|TRBV10-1|13|TRBJ2-7|-
CASSTFRGGEQYF
TGCGCCAGCAGTACCTTCCGCGGAGGCGAGCAGTACTTC
>once|TRBV28|15|TRBJ1-2|-
CASSGSYFLNYGYTF
TGTGCCAGCAGTGGGTCTTATTTTTTAAACTATGGCTACACCTTC
>-|TRBV18|14|TRBJ1-5|-
CASSQGGLGQPQHF
TGTGCCAGCTCACAGGGAGGTTTAGGTCAGCCCCAGCATTTT
>-|TRBV7-8|15|TRBJ2-7|-
CASTMPPAGLYEQYF
TGTGCCAGCACAATGCCCCCGGCCGGTCTCTACGAGCAGTACTTC
>-|TRBV15|12|TRBJ2-7|-
CATSRDRGEQYF
TGTGCCACCAGCAGAGATCGGGGGGAGCAGTACTTC
>-|TRBV7-9|16|TRBJ2-7|TRBD2
CASSPRTSGAFYEQYF
TGTGCCAGCAGTCCGAGGACTAGCGGGGCTTTCTACGAGCAGTACTTC
>-|TRBV28|15|TRBJ1-5|-
CASSLQGRGGQPQHF
TGTGCCAGCAGTTTACAGGGCAGGGGTGGTCAGCCCCAGCATTTT